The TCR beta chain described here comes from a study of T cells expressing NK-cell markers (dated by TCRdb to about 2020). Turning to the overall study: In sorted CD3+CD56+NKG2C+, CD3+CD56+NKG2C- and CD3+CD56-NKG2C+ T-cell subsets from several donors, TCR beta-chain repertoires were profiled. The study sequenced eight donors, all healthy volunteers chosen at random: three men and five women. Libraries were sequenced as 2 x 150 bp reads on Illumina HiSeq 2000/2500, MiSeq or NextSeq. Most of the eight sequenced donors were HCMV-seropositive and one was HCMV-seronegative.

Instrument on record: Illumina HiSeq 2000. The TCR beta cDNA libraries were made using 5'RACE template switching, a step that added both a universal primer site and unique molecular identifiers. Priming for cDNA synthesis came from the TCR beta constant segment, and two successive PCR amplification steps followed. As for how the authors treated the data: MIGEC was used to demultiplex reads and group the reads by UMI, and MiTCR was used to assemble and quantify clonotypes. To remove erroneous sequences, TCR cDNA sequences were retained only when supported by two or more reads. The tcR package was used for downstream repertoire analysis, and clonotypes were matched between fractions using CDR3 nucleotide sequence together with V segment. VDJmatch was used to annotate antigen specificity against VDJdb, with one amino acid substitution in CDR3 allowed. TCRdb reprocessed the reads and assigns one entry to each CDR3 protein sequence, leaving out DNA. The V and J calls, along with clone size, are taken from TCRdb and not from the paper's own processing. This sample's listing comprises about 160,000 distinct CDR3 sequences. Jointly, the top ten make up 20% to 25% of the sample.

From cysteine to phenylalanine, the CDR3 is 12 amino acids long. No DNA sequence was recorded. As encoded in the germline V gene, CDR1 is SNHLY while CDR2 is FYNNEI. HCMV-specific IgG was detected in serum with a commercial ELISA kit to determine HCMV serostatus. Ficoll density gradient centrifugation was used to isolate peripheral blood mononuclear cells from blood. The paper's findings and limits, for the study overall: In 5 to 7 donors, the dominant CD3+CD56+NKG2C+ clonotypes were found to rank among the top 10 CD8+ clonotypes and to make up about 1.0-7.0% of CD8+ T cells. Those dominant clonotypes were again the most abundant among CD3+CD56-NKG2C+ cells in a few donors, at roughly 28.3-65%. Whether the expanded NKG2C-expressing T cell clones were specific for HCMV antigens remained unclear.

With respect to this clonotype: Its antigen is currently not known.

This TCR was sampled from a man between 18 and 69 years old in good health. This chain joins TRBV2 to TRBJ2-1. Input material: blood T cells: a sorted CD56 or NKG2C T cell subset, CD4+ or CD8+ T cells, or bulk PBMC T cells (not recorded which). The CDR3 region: CASSEFYNEQFF.